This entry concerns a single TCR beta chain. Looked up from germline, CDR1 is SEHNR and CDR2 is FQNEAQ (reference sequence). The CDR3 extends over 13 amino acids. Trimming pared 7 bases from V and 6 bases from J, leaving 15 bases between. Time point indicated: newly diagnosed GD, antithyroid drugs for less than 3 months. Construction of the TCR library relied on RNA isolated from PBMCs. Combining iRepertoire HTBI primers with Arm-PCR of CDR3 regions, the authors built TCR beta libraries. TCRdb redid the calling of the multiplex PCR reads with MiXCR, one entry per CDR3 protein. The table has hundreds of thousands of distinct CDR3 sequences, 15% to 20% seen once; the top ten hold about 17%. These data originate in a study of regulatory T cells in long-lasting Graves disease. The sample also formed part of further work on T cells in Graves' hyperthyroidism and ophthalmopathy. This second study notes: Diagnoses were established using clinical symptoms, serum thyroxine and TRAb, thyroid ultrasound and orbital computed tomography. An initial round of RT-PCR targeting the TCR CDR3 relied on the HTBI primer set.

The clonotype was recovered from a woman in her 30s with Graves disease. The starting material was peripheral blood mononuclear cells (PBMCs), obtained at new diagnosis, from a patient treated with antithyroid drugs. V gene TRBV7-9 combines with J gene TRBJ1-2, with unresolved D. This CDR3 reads CASKSSDLDGYTF. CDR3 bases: TGTGCCAGCAAGTCTTCGGATCTGGATGGCTACACCTTC.